One sample yielded the 26 T cell receptor beta chains listed below, sequenced in a study of T cells in Graves' hyperthyroidism and ophthalmopathy. Regions amplified from RNA transcripts were the TCR beta CDR3 regions. TCR CDR3 underwent first-round RT-PCR with the HTBI primer set. MiXCR, run by TCRdb on the multiplex PCR reads, gives a single entry per CDR3 protein. This sample has some 550,000 distinct CDR3 sequences, with around 20% found just once. Input material: blood. These receptors all stem from a man younger than 35 with Graves' hyperthyroidism.

Only a few counts were recorded for this clonotype. The CDR3 DNA sequence: TGCGCCAGCAGCCAAGAAGTGACCTCAAACTATGGCTACACCTTC. Translation gives CASSQEVTSNYGYTF. The chain couples TRBV4-1 to TRBJ1-2; D ambiguous. Germline CDR1 is MGHRA and CDR2 is YSYEKL. With 0 bases removed from V and 2 bases from J, the gap between germline ends came to 10 bases. CDR3 size: 15 residues.

The sample holds many counts of this clonotype. The chain combines TRBV12-3 or TRBV12-4 with TRBJ1-1, with 9 bases matching TRBD1. The length of the CDR3 is 15 residues. V trimming: 5 bases; J trimming: 5 bases; junction bases outside the gene matches: 9. For the CDR3, the DNA is TGTGCCAGCAGTGGCCGGGACAGGGTTGGAACTGAAGCTTTCTTT. This translates into CASSGRDRVGTEAFF.

This clonotype was found a few times. The chain carries TRBV19 and TRBJ1-5; D possibly corresponds to TRBD1 (5 bases). The CDR3 runs to 15 residues. With 0 bases removed from V and 6 bases from J, the gap between germline ends came to 12 bases. The germline V gene encodes CDR1 LNHDA and CDR2 SQIVND (reference sequence). The CDR3 region has the DNA TGTGCCAGTAGTATAGATCTGGGGGTTAGTCAGCCCCAGCATTTT. This gives the protein CASSIDLGVSQPQHF.

This clonotype was picked up many times. The chain carries TRBV6-1 and TRBJ1-1, with TRBD1 matching 7 bases. Germline-derived CDR1 and CDR2 are MNHNS and SASEGT. J lost 2 bases, V lost 4 bases, and 10 bases had no gene match. There are 16 residues in the CDR3. This CDR3 reads CASSGRQGTHNTEAFF. The CDR3 bases are TGTGCCAGCAGTGGCCGACAGGGTACACACAACACTGAAGCTTTCTTT.

In this sample, this clonotype turned up many times. This chain connects TRBV9 to TRBJ1-1; D unclear. The CDR3 sequence is 13 residues long. V lost 0 bases to trimming and J lost 6 bases, with 9 bases between them. Germline CDR1 and CDR2: SGDLS and YYNGEE. CDR3 bases: TGTGCCAGCAGCGTAGGGGGAGGGTCTGAAGCTTTCTTT. This gives the protein CASSVGGGSEAFF.

As regards this clonotype: A read error may be the cause here, since a much bigger clone is one base away. The rearrangement uses TRBV24-1 and TRBJ2-2; TRBD1 might be the D (6 bases). V was shortened by 8 bases and J by 1 base, with 10 bases between the two germline ends. The CDR3 covers 14 residues. The germline CDR1 and CDR2 sequences are KGHDR and SFDVKD. For the CDR3, the DNA is TGTGCCACCACCGGGACACTGAACACCGGGGAGCTGTTTTTT. This sequence encodes CATTGTLNTGELFF.

On this clonotype: Given a much more abundant clone one base away, this may be a read error. The chain uses TRBV5-5 and TRBJ2-5; D ambiguous. There are 14 residues in the CDR3. Germline CDR1 reads SGHKS; CDR2 reads YYEKEE (reference sequence). As DNA, the CDR3 is TGTGCCAGCAGCTTGGAAAAGGGTTTAGAGACCCAGGACTTC. This sequence encodes CASSLEKGLETQDF.

A remark on this clonotype: A much more abundant neighbour one base away suggests this may be a read error. The rearrangement links TRBV11-2 to TRBJ2-7; TRBD1 matches 7 bases. The CDR3 loop spans 16 amino acids. CDR1 SGHAT and CDR2 FQNNGV come from the germline V gene. This CDR3 reads CASRSLGRGKSYEQHF. CDR3 sequence (DNA): TGTGCCAGCAGATCTCTTGGCAGGGGGAAATCCTACGAGCAGCACTTC. Looking up the rest from reference TRBV11-2 and TRBJ2-7 gives the full variable domain: EAGVAQSPRYKIIEKRQSVAFWCNPISGHATLYWYQQILGQGPKLLIQFQNNGVVDDSQLPKDRFSAERLKGVDSTLKIQPAKLEDSAVYLCASRSLGRGKSYEQHFGPGTRLTVT.

This clonotype was detected many times. The chain joins TRBV20-1 to TRBJ2-5; possible D gene TRBD2, 5 bases. CDR1 and CDR2 (germline): DFQATT, SNEGSKA (reference sequence). The CDR3 sequence is 14 residues long. V was shortened by 3 bases and J by 1 base, with 12 bases between the two germline ends. CDR3 protein: CSARLGGTQETQYF. The CDR3 region has the DNA TGCAGTGCTAGGCTCGGAGGTACCCAAGAGACCCAGTACTTC.

There are many counts of this clonotype. The V and J genes are TRBV12-3 or TRBV12-4 and TRBJ2-2, with D perhaps matching TRBD1 or TRBD2 (5 bases each). With 5 bases removed from V and 1 base from J, the gap between germline ends came to 11 bases. This CDR3 comprises 15 residues. The CDR3 loop is CASSPGRMNTGELFF. CDR3 bases: TGTGCCAGCAGTCCGGGACGGATGAACACCGGGGAGCTGTTTTTT.

This clonotype was detected a few times. This chain uses TRBV6-5 with TRBJ1-2; TRBD1 is a possible D gene (6 bases). CDR3 length: 17 amino acids. Germline V CDR1 and CDR2: MNHEY, SVGAGI. V lost 0 bases and J lost 5, with 19 bases in between. CDR3 region: CASSYSVLRAQGYGYTF. The CDR3 DNA is TGTGCCAGCAGTTACTCGGTTCTTAGGGCACAGGGTTATGGCTACACCTTC.

V usage is TRBV5-1 and J usage is TRBJ2-2; 8 bases are a match to TRBD2. The junction had 4 bases not matched to a gene; V was cut back by 0 bases and J by 3 bases. The CDR3 spans 16 residues. Germline assignment: CDR1 SGHRS and CDR2 YFSETQ. The CDR3 nucleotides are TGCGCCAGCAGCTTGGACGGGAGGGCCTACACCGGGGAGCTGTTTTTT. Amino acids: CASSLDGRAYTGELFF.

In this sample, this clonotype turned up many times. V gene TRBV20-1 combines with J gene TRBJ1-1; D is unclear. Trimming cost V 6 bases and J 5 bases, with 10 bases left between them. The germline CDR1 and CDR2 sequences are DFQATT and SNEGSKA (reference sequence). This CDR3 contains 11 residues. The DNA of the CDR3 is TGCAGTGCCTGGTACGGGACTGAAGCTTTCTTT. This encodes CSAWYGTEAFF.

Ten or more counts support this clonotype. The genes are TRBV19 and TRBJ1-5; D is undetermined. The ends were cut back, 3 bases at V and 2 bases at J, with 14 bases in the middle. Germline values: CDR1 LNHDA, CDR2 SQIVND (reference sequence). This CDR3 has 16 residues. The CDR3 reads CASSMFQWRGNQPQHF. CDR3 nucleotides: TGTGCCAGTAGTATGTTTCAGTGGCGGGGCAATCAGCCCCAGCATTTT. Full variable domain (outside the CDR3, taken from reference TRBV19 and TRBJ1-5): DGGITQSPKYLFRKEGQNVTLSCEQNLNHDAMYWYRQDPGQGLRLIYYSQIVNDFQKGDIAEGYSVSREKKESFPLTVTSAQKNPTAFYLCASSMFQWRGNQPQHFGDGTRLSIL.

This clonotype was seen repeatedly, ten times or more. The genes are TRBV12-3 or TRBV12-4 and TRBJ1-2; a weak D match, TRBD1 (5 bases). The ends were cut back, 4 bases at V and 4 bases at J, with 13 bases in the middle. The CDR3 has 14 residues. The CDR3, as DNA: TGTGCCAGCAGTTCGAAGGGGACGGCCTATGGCTACACCTTC. Translated: CASSSKGTAYGYTF.

The J gene is TRBJ2-7, the V gene TRBV15; 10 bases are a match to TRBD1. Germline V gene lookup returns CDR1 LNHNV and CDR2 YYDKDF (reference sequence). The CDR3 runs to 19 residues. J was trimmed by 3 bases and V by 0 bases; bases with no gene match: 14. The DNA for the CDR3 is TGTGCCACCAGCAGAGAAGGTCGGAGTGCTTGGGACAGGGGCTACGAGCAGTACTTC. Protein product: CATSREGRSAWDRGYEQYF. The full variable domain, rest sourced from reference TRBV15 and TRBJ2-7, is DAMVIQNPRYQVTQFGKPVTLSCSQTLNHNVMYWYQQKSSQAPKLLFHYYDKDFNNEADTPDNFQSRRPNTSFCFLDIRSPGLGDTAMYLCATSREGRSAWDRGYEQYFGPGTRLTVT.

The gene calls are TRBV6-2 or TRBV6-3 and TRBJ2-4, with 13 bases fitting TRBD2. The V segment lost 8 bases and the J segment 8 bases; nucleotides outside the gene matches: 6. CDR3 length: 14 residues. Germline CDR1 and CDR2: MNHEY and SVGEGT. CDR3 protein: CASGLAGARYIQYF. DNA of the CDR3: TGTGCCAGCGGACTAGCGGGAGCTCGGTACATTCAGTACTTC.

This clonotype was counted only a few times. The rearrangement uses TRBV4-1 and TRBJ2-5; D perhaps matches TRBD2 (5 bases). Germline loops: CDR1 MGHRA, CDR2 YSYEKL. V was trimmed by 0 bases and J by 4 bases, leaving 9 bases between them. This CDR3 has 14 amino acids. The CDR3 spells CASSQDEAGETQYF. CDR3 nucleotides: TGCGCCAGCAGCCAAGATGAGGCGGGAGAGACCCAGTACTTC.

The table lists this clonotype with many counts. V gene TRBV20-1 combines with J gene TRBJ2-5; 12 bases line up with TRBD2. The CDR3 sequence is 16 residues long. Unmatched junction bases numbered 9, after V lost 6 bases and J lost 1 base. Germline V gene lookup returns CDR1 DFQATT and CDR2 SNEGSKA (reference sequence). DNA of the CDR3: TGCAGTGCCACCGGGACTAGCGGGCTGGGCCAAGAGACCCAGTACTTC. It codes for CSATGTSGLGQETQYF.

The chain recombines TRBV4-1 with TRBJ1-6; the D is unclear. The germline CDR1 and CDR2 sequences are MGHRA and YSYEKL. Between the trimmed V and J ends, which lost 1 base and 6 bases, there was a span of 7 bases. The CDR3 has 14 amino acids. The DNA for the CDR3 is TGCGCCAGCAGCCAAGGACCTCTTAATTCACCCCTCCACTTT. Translated, it gives CASSQGPLNSPLHF.

As to this clonotype: A read error may produce the germline difference seen at one junction end. J is TRBJ2-7 and V is TRBV9; 7 nucleotides line up with TRBD2. Germline CDR1 reads SGDLS; CDR2 reads YYNGEE. CDR3 length equals 15 residues. CDR3 nucleotides: TGTGCCAGCAGCGCCGGAGCGGGGTCCTCCTACGAGCAGTACTTT. Protein: CASSAGAGSSYEQYF. Drawing the rest from reference TRBV9 and TRBJ2-7, the complete variable domain is DSGVTQTPKHLITATGQRVTLRCSPRSGDLSVYWYQQSLDQGLQFLIQYYNGEERAKGNILERFSAQQFPDLHSELNLSSLELGDSALYFCASSAGAGSSYEQYFGPGTRLTVT.

The rearrangement joins TRBV11-2 to TRBJ2-2; TRBD1 or TRBD2 may be the D gene (6 bases each). Germline V CDR1 and CDR2: SGHAT, FQNNGV. The V gene lost 0 bases and the J gene lost 7 bases, with 15 bases spanning the gap. The CDR3 is made up of 16 amino acids. The CDR3 DNA is TGTGCCAGCAGCTTAGACCCCTCGGGGGCTGGCGGGGAGCTGTTTTTT. Translating gives CASSLDPSGAGGELFF.

In this sample, this clonotype turned up a few times. This sequence joins TRBV5-5 and TRBJ2-2; D may be TRBD2 (5 bases). V was cut by 0 bases and J by 5 bases, with 14 bases left in between. The CDR3 is made up of 16 amino acids. CDR1 and CDR2 (germline): SGHKS, YYEKEE (reference sequence). The chain's CDR3 is CASSLGSLGKTGELFF. CDR3 coding DNA: TGTGCCAGCAGCTTGGGGTCACTAGGGAAGACCGGGGAGCTGTTTTTT.

There are many counts of this clonotype. V is TRBV20-1 and J is TRBJ2-5; D uncertain. V was shortened by 3 bases and J by 6 bases, with 8 bases between the two germline ends. The germline CDR1 and CDR2 sequences are DFQATT and SNEGSKA (reference sequence). This CDR3 is built from 11 residues. CDR3 residues: CSASLQQTQYF. CDR3 DNA: TGCAGTGCTAGTTTACAGCAGACCCAGTACTTC.

This clonotype was seen a few times. This chain joins TRBV11-2 and TRBJ2-7; D is unresolved. The CDR3 has 15 residues. Deletions cut 5 bases from V and 2 bases from J, with 16 bases between. Germline CDR1 SGHAT, CDR2 FQNNGV. The CDR3 spells CASSAAGSTPYEQYF. The DNA of the CDR3 is TGTGCCAGCAGCGCCGCCGGCTCTACACCCTACGAGCAGTACTTC. Full variable domain (rest looked up from reference TRBV11-2 and TRBJ2-7): EAGVAQSPRYKIIEKRQSVAFWCNPISGHATLYWYQQILGQGPKLLIQFQNNGVVDDSQLPKDRFSAERLKGVDSTLKIQPAKLEDSAVYLCASSAAGSTPYEQYFGPGTRLTVT.

Of note for this clonotype: Given a much more abundant clone one base away, this may be a read error. The conserved phenylalanine or tryptophan is not found at the CDR3 terminus, so this likely reflects a read error. The rearrangement links TRBV2 to TRBJ1-2; TRBD1 agrees at 11 bases. Germline V gene sequence: CDR1 SNHLY, CDR2 FYNNEI. After removal of 8 bases from V and 2 bases from J, the junction contained 4 bases not matched to a gene. The CDR3 has 14 residues. The CDR3 DNA is TGTGCCAGCTGGACAGGGGGCTGGAACTATGGCTACACCTCC. It translates to CASWTGGWNYGYTS.